The 30 T cell receptor beta chains listed next were all sequenced from one sample in a study of blood T cell repertoires in COVID-19 (dated by TCRdb to 2018 to 2020). Preparation of the library involved the immunoSEQ multiplex PCR assay. TCRdb's version of the immuneACCESS table is confined to in-frame rearrangements and falls short of the full clone set. An unresolved V gene accounts for under half of the shortfall where checked; the remainder is of unknown origin. This sample comprises 450,000 to 500,000 clones, approximately 85% of them detected only once. The top ten clonotypes cover more than 3% of the sample. Sequences were obtained from peripheral blood. Every receptor here comes from a human donor in a cohort sampled during active COVID-19.

V is TRBV5-4 and J is TRBJ2-7, with D possibly matching TRBD2 (5 bases). The V and J ends lost 0 bases and 3 bases respectively, with 16 bases between them. Germline V gene sequence: CDR1 SGHNT, CDR2 YYREEE (reference sequence). The CDR3 length is 16 residues. The CDR3 bases are TGTGCCAGCAGCTTGGGGCCGGACTCCCTTGTCTACGAGCAGTACTTC. As protein: CASSLGPDSLVYEQYF.

The gene calls are TRBV2 and TRBJ2-7, with D unresolved. Trimming left V 1 base short and J 0 bases short, with 7 bases between. Germline CDR1 SNHLY, CDR2 FYNNEI. The CDR3 has 14 amino acids. The CDR3 loop is CASSEGLFSYEQYF. CDR3 bases: TGTGCCAGCAGTGAAGGTCTATTCTCCTACGAGCAGTACTTC.

This clone was detected a few times. This chain connects TRBV5-1 to TRBJ1-1; TRBD1 is a possible D gene (5 bases). Trimming shortened V by 7 bases and J by 2 bases, and 12 bases separated the two germline ends. The CDR3 sequence is 13 residues long. Germline values: CDR1 SGHRS, CDR2 YFSETQ. The CDR3: CASRDSINTEAFF. The DNA for the CDR3 is TGCGCCAGCCGAGACAGTATTAACACTGAAGCTTTCTTT.

V is TRBV11-2 and J is TRBJ2-7; 12 bases map to TRBD2. Germline CDR1 is SGHAT and CDR2 is FQNNGV. V was pared by 4 bases and J by 6 bases, with 7 bases of the junction left unmatched. The CDR3 sequence is 15 residues long. The CDR3: CASSSLAGGPLEQYF. CDR3 nucleotides: TGTGCCAGCAGCTCTCTAGCGGGAGGGCCCCTCGAGCAGTACTTC.

Here the CDR3 reads CASSLLPDTQYF. As DNA, the CDR3 is TGTGCCAGCAGCCTACTCCCAGATACGCAGTATTTT. V and J are TRBV7-9 and TRBJ2-3; unclear D gene. V shed 5 bases and J shed 4 bases, with 7 bases lying between them. The CDR3 totals 12 residues. Per the germline V gene, CDR1 is SEHNR and CDR2 is FQNEAQ (reference sequence). The whole variable domain, filled in from reference TRBV7-9 and TRBJ2-3, reads DTGVSQNPRHKITKRGQNVTFRCDPISEHNRLYWYRQTLGQGPEFLTYFQNEAQLEKSRLLSDRFSAERPKGSFSTLEIQRTEQGDSAMYLCASSLLPDTQYFGPGTRLTVL.

The V and J genes are TRBV7-2 and TRBJ2-5; a possible D gene is TRBD2 (5 bases). Trimming removed 2 bases at V and 5 bases at J, with 9 bases between. CDR3 length: 13 amino acids. The V gene's germline CDR1 is SGHTA and CDR2 FQGNSA. The CDR3 here is CASSLMRVETQYF. CDR3 DNA sequence: TGTGCCAGCAGCTTAATGCGGGTTGAGACCCAGTACTTC.

This chain uses TRBV11-2 with TRBJ2-6; the match to TRBD1 covers 7 bases. Germline CDR1 and CDR2: SGHAT and FQNNGV. This CDR3 has 17 amino acids. Germline trimming cut 5 bases from V and 0 bases from J; bases unmatched to any gene: 7. The CDR3 loop reads CASSRTRTGSGANVLTF. Written as DNA, the CDR3 is TGTGCCAGCAGCCGTACTCGGACAGGCTCTGGGGCCAACGTCCTGACTTTC.

V is TRBV27 and J is TRBJ2-1, with 10 bases matching TRBD1. CDR1 is MNHEY, CDR2 SMNVEV, per germline (reference sequence). The V gene end was trimmed by 6 bases and the J gene end by 7 bases; junction bases not matched to a gene: 9. The CDR3 consists of 15 residues. Written as DNA, the CDR3 is TGTGCCAGCAGGATGGACAGGGGGACGTGGAATGAGCAGTTCTTC. Translating gives CASRMDRGTWNEQFF.

The V call is TRBV5-1, the J call TRBJ1-4; 10 positions match TRBD1. V shed 1 base, J shed 6 bases, and the junction held 3 bases outside the gene matches. This CDR3 is 15 amino acids long. The germline V gene encodes CDR1 SGHRS and CDR2 YFSETQ. Here the CDR3 reads CASSLTGTGDEKLFF. The CDR3 bases are TGCGCCAGCAGCTTGACCGGGACAGGGGATGAAAAACTGTTTTTT.

The chain carries TRBV30 and TRBJ1-1; D is perhaps TRBD1 (6 bases). CDR1 and CDR2 from the germline V gene are GTSNPN and SVGIG (reference sequence). Trimming cost V 0 bases and J 7 bases, with 15 bases left between them. This CDR3 is built from 14 residues. The CDR3 nucleotides are TGTGCCTGGAGTGTTAAACAGGGAAGGGGTGAAGCTTTCTTT. Amino acids: CAWSVKQGRGEAFF.

This rearrangement joins TRBV2 to TRBJ1-3; no definite D call. Trimming removed 2 bases at V and 0 bases at J, with 8 bases between. The CDR3 covers 15 residues. Per the germline V gene, CDR1 is SNHLY and CDR2 is FYNNEI. CDR3 coding DNA: TGTGCCAGCAGTGAATTTCGGGGCTCTGGAAACACCATATATTTT. Translation: CASSEFRGSGNTIYF.

A few counts support this clone. The chain is built from TRBV19 and TRBJ1-1, with TRBD1 identical over 10 bases. The CDR3 is 17 residues long. Trimming cost V 4 bases and J 6 bases; bases outside gene matches: 14. Germline-derived CDR1 and CDR2 are LNHDA and SQIVND (reference sequence). The CDR3 here is CASSNTGTGAGHPEAFF. CDR3 sequence (DNA): TGTGCCAGTAGTAACACCGGGACAGGGGCAGGTCATCCTGAAGCTTTCTTT.

V usage is TRBV19 and J usage is TRBJ1-5, with 7 nucleotides matching TRBD1. The germline CDR1 and CDR2 sequences are LNHDA and SQIVND (reference sequence). V shed 7 bases, J shed 4 bases, and the junction held 7 bases outside the gene matches. The CDR3 spans 14 residues. The CDR3 DNA reads as TGTGCCAGTACCTTTACAGGGGATAATCAGCCCCAGCATTTT. Its protein is CASTFTGDNQPQHF.

The CDR3: CASSLRLGGREDEQFF. For the CDR3, the DNA is TGTGCCAGCAGTTTGCGACTCGGCGGCAGGGAGGATGAGCAGTTCTTC. J is TRBJ2-1 and V is TRBV28; D may be TRBD2 (6 bases). Per the germline V gene, CDR1 is MDHEN and CDR2 is SYDVKM. V lost 3 bases to trimming and J lost 8 bases, with 20 bases between them. This CDR3 contains 16 residues.

The J gene is TRBJ2-1, the V gene TRBV11-2; 10 bases agree with TRBD2. Germline values: CDR1 SGHAT, CDR2 FQNNGV. CDR3 length: 15 residues. With 5 bases clipped from V and 2 bases from J, the junction kept 3 bases outside the gene matches. The CDR3 spells CASSPGLAAYNEQFF. CDR3 in DNA: TGTGCCAGCAGCCCCGGACTAGCGGCCTACAATGAGCAGTTCTTC.

This clone turned up a few times. The chain has TRBV5-5 and TRBJ2-5; D is undetermined. CDR1 SGHKS and CDR2 YYEKEE come from the germline V gene (reference sequence). The CDR3 contains 14 residues. Trimming cost V 5 bases and J 5 bases, with 16 bases left between them. The CDR3 nucleotides read TGTGCCAGCAGTACATTTGGGCCGTCGGAGACCCAGTACTTC. It encodes CASSTFGPSETQYF.

This chain connects TRBV2 to TRBJ2-5; 11 bases align to TRBD2. This CDR3 is built from 17 residues. Per the germline V gene, CDR1 is SNHLY and CDR2 is FYNNEI. The junction had 14 bases not matched to a gene; V was cut back by 6 bases and J by 5 bases. CDR3 loop: CASRKGSLAGGWETQYF. The DNA of the CDR3 is TGTGCCAGCAGGAAAGGTAGTCTAGCGGGAGGATGGGAGACCCAGTACTTC.

The V call is TRBV2, the J call TRBJ2-7, with D uncertain. Germline V gene sequence: CDR1 SNHLY, CDR2 FYNNEI. V was cut by 6 bases and J by 1 base, with 13 bases left in between. This CDR3 comprises 14 residues. CDR3 amino acids: CASREAHRSYEQYF. For the CDR3, the DNA is TGTGCCAGCAGAGAGGCTCATCGATCCTACGAGCAGTACTTC.

V and J are TRBV2 and TRBJ2-7; no firm D call. CDR1 is SNHLY and CDR2 is FYNNEI in the germline V gene. Trimming cost V 1 base and J 5 bases, with 3 bases left between them. This CDR3 contains 11 residues. This CDR3 is CASSEVDEQYF. CDR3 DNA sequence: TGTGCCAGCAGTGAAGTAGACGAGCAGTACTTC. Full variable domain (rest looked up from reference TRBV2 and TRBJ2-7): EPEVTQTPSHQVTQMGQEVILRCVPISNHLYFYWYRQILGQKVEFLVSFYNNEISEKSEIFDDQFSVERPDGSNFTLKIRSTKLEDSAMYFCASSEVDEQYFGPGTRLTVT.

In DNA form, the CDR3 reads TGTGCCAGCACCCTGGGGGGGACCTATAATTCACCCCTCCACTTT. Translating it yields CASTLGGTYNSPLHF. The chain has TRBV7-3 and TRBJ1-6; D may be TRBD1 (5 bases). Germline V gives CDR1 SGHTA, CDR2 FQGTGA. The CDR3 contains 15 residues. The germline V and J ends were trimmed by 7 bases and 2 bases, with 12 bases remaining between them.

The chain employs TRBV11-3 and TRBJ2-7, with 10 nucleotides matching TRBD1. The CDR3 covers 15 residues. V shed 4 bases, J shed 3 bases, and the junction held 6 bases outside the gene matches. Germline V gives CDR1 SGHNT, CDR2 YENEEA. Written as DNA, the CDR3 is TGTGCCAGCAGCTCCGGGACAGGGGACATCTACGAGCAGTACTTC. Its protein is CASSSGTGDIYEQYF.

The gene calls are TRBV7-3 and TRBJ2-5, with D possibly matching TRBD1 (6 bases). The CDR3 sequence is 13 residues long. Trimming shortened V by 2 bases and J by 5 bases, and 9 bases separated the two germline ends. Germline CDR1 SGHTA, CDR2 FQGTGA. The CDR3 protein is CASSLVRGETQYF. In DNA form, the CDR3 reads TGTGCCAGCAGCTTAGTCAGGGGTGAGACCCAGTACTTC.

J is TRBJ2-5 and V is TRBV3-1 (or the pseudogene TRBV3-2); no firm D call. The V gene lost 1 base and the J gene lost 2 bases, with 8 bases spanning the gap. CDR3 length: 14 residues. Germline V lookup: CDR1 LGHDT, CDR2 YNNKEL (reference sequence). The chain's CDR3 is CASSQASGQETQYF. In DNA form, the CDR3 reads TGTGCCAGCAGCCAAGCTTCGGGTCAAGAGACCCAGTACTTC.

The V and J genes are TRBV28 and TRBJ2-5; D is unclear. The CDR3 runs 13 residues. Germline CDR1 MDHEN, CDR2 SYDVKM. The V and J ends lost 3 bases and 4 bases respectively, with 9 bases between them. CDR3 nucleotide sequence: TGTGCCAGCAGTTTGGTTTGGAGAGAGACCCAGTACTTC. Residues: CASSLVWRETQYF.

This rearrangement joins TRBV18 to TRBJ1-1; 7 positions match TRBD1. J was trimmed by 3 bases and V by 1 base; bases with no gene match: 5. Germline CDR1 KGHSH, CDR2 LQKENI. The CDR3 consists of 15 residues. CDR3 loop: CASSPLTGDHTEAFF. The CDR3 coding sequence is TGTGCCAGCTCACCACTAACAGGGGACCACACTGAAGCTTTCTTT.

The chain joins TRBV7-8 to TRBJ1-5; a weak D match, TRBD1 (5 bases). Trimming shortened V by 3 bases and J by 0 bases, and 12 bases separated the two germline ends. There are 16 residues in the CDR3. The germline CDR1 and CDR2 sequences are SGHVS and FQNEAQ. The chain's CDR3 is CASSFRQSFSNQPQHF. The CDR3 region has the DNA TGTGCCAGCAGCTTTCGACAGTCCTTTAGCAATCAGCCCCAGCATTTT.

The chain employs TRBV5-6 and TRBJ2-7, with D perhaps TRBD2 (6 bases). The CDR3 totals 14 residues. Deletions cut 3 bases from V and 0 bases from J, with 10 bases between. Germline lookup yields CDR1 SGHDT and CDR2 YYEEEE. The CDR3 sequence: CASSSAGISYEQYF. The DNA of the CDR3 is TGTGCCAGCAGCTCAGCGGGTATCTCCTACGAGCAGTACTTC.

The chain uses TRBV3-1 (or the pseudogene TRBV3-2) and TRBJ2-5, with D uncertain. Trimming pared 4 bases from V and 2 bases from J, leaving 11 bases between. Germline V gene sequence: CDR1 LGHDT, CDR2 YNNKEL (reference sequence). The CDR3 extends over 14 amino acids. The CDR3 DNA is TGTGCCAGCAGCCTCTGGAGTATACAAGAGACCCAGTACTTC. Translating gives CASSLWSIQETQYF.

This clone was observed once. CDR3 nucleotides: TGTGCCAGCAGAACGGGGGGTAGCAATCAGCCCCAGCATTTT. It translates to CASRTGGSNQPQHF. J is TRBJ1-5 and V is TRBV5-6; TRBD1 might be the D (5 bases). Germline values: CDR1 SGHDT, CDR2 YYEEEE. The CDR3 covers 14 residues. V lost 5 bases and J lost 0, with 9 bases in between.

The chain recombines TRBV30 with TRBJ2-2, with 7 bases fitting TRBD2. J gave up 4 bases and V 6 bases, and 11 bases lay outside the gene matches. The CDR3 extends over 15 amino acids. CDR1 is GTSNPN and CDR2 is SVGIG in the germline V gene (reference sequence). The CDR3 bases are TGTGCCTGTTCCTTCCGGGAGGACCCCACCGGGGAGCTGTTTTTT. Translating it yields CACSFREDPTGELFF.